Sequencing of this T cell receptor (beta chain) was carried out in a study of blood T cell repertoires in COVID-19. Produced via immunoSEQ multiplex PCR; TCRdb's table is partial and in-frame only. The sample carries over 130,000 clones, 80% to 85% recorded once. CDR3 length equals 15 residues. Germline V gene data show CDR1 as SGDLS and CDR2 as YYNGEE. J gave up 13 bases and V 0 bases, and 9 bases lay outside the gene matches. The TCR comes from a man aged 30 to 45 with COVID-19, enrolled during active disease. The sequencing sample was made of peripheral blood. The chain couples TRBV9 to TRBJ2-1; 11 bases are shared with TRBD2. The CDR3 region is CASSVGGLAEYFQFF. The CDR3 DNA reads TGTGCCAGCAGCGTAGGGGGACTAGCGGAGTATTTTCAGTTCTTC.